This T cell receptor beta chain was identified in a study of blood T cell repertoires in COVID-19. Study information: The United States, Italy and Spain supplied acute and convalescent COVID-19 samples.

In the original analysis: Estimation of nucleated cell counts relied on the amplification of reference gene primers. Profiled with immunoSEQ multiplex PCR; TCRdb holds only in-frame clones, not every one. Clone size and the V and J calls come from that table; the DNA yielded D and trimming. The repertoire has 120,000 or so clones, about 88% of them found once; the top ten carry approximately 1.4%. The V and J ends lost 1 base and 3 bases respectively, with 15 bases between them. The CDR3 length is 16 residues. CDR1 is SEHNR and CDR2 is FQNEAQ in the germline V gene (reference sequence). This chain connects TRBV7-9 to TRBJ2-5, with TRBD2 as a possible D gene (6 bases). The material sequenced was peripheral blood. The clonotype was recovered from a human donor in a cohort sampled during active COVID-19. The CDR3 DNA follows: TGTGCCAGCAGCTTAGAATATACGACGGGGGAAGAGACCCAGTACTTC. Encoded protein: CASSLEYTTGEETQYF.